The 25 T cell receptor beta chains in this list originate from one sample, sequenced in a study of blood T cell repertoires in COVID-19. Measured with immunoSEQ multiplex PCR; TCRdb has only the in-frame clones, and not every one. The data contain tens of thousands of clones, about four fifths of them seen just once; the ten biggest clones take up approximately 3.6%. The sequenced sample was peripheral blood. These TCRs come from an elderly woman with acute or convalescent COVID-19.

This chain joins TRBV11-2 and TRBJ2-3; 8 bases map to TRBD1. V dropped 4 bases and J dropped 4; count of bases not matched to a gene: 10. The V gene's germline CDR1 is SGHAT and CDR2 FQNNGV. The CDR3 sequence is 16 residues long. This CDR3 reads CASSSRKTGVPDTQYF. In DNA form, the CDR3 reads TGTGCCAGCAGCTCCCGTAAGACAGGGGTGCCAGATACGCAGTATTTT. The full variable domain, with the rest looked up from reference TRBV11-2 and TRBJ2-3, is EAGVAQSPRYKIIEKRQSVAFWCNPISGHATLYWYQQILGQGPKLLIQFQNNGVVDDSQLPKDRFSAERLKGVDSTLKIQPAKLEDSAVYLCASSSRKTGVPDTQYFGPGTRLTVL.

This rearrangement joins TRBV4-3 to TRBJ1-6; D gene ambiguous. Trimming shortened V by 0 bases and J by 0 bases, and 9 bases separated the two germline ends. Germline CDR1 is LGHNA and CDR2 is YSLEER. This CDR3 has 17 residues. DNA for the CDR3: TGCGCCAGCAGCCAAGATTTCCTGAGCTCCTATAATTCACCCCTCCACTTT. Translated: CASSQDFLSSYNSPLHF.

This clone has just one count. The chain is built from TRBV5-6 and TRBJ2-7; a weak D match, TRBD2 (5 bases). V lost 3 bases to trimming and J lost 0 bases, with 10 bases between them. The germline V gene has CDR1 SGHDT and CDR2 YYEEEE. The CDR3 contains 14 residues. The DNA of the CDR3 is TGTGCCAGCAGCTGGGGAGCCAACTCCTACGAGCAGTACTTC. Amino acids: CASSWGANSYEQYF.

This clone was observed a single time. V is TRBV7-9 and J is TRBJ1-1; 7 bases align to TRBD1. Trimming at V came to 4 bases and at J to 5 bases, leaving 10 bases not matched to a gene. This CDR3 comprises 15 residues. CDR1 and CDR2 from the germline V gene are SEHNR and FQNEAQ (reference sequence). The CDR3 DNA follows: TGTGCCAGCAGCTGGTTGGACAGGTCTGGGACTGAAGCTTTCTTT. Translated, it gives CASSWLDRSGTEAFF.

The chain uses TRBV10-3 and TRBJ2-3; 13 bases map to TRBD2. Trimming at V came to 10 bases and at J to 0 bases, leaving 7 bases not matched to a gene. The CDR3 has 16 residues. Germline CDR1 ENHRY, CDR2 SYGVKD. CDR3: CATLGTSGASTDTQYF. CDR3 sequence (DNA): TGTGCCACCTTAGGGACTAGCGGGGCTAGCACAGATACGCAGTATTTT.

CDR3 bases: TGTGCCAGCAGGCCAGGGCCTGGAAACACCATATATTTT. Protein product: CASRPGPGNTIYF. The V call is TRBV28, the J call TRBJ1-3, with D perhaps TRBD1 (5 bases). Germline V CDR1 and CDR2: MDHEN, SYDVKM. The CDR3 totals 13 residues. Trimming took 6 bases from V and 2 from J, leaving 8 bases between them.

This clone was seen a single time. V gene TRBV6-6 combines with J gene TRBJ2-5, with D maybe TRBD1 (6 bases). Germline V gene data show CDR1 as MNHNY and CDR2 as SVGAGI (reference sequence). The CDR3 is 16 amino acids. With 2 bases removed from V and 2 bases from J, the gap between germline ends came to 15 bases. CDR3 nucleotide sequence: TGTGCCAGCAGTTACGGCCCAGGAAGGGGGCAAGAGACCCAGTACTTC. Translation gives CASSYGPGRGQETQYF.

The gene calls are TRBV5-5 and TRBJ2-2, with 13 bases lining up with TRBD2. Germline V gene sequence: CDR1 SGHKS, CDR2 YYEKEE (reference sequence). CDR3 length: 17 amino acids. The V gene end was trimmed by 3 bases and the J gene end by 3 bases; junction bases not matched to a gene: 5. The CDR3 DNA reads TGTGCCAGCAGCTCGACGGGACTAGCGGGATACACCGGGGAGCTGTTTTTT. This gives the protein CASSSTGLAGYTGELFF.

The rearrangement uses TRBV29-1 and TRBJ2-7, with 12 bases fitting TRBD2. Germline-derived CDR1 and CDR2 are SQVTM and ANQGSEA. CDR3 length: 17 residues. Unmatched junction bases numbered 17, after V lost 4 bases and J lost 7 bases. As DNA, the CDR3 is TGCAGCGTTGCGGGGGGAGGAGATGGACTAGCGGGATGGGAGCAGTACTTC. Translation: CSVAGGGDGLAGWEQYF.

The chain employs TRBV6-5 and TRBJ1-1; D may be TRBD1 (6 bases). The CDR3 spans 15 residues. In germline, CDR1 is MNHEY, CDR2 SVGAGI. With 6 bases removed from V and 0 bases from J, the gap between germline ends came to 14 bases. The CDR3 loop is CASSQNGQLNTEAFF. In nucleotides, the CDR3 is TGTGCCAGCAGCCAAAATGGACAGCTGAACACTGAAGCTTTCTTT.

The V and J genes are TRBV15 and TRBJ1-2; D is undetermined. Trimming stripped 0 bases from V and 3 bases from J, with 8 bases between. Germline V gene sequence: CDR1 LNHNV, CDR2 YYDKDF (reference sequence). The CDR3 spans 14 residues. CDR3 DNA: TGTGCCACCAGCAGAGATCTCGGAGACTATGGCTACACCTTC. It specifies CATSRDLGDYGYTF.

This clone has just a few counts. For the CDR3, the DNA is TGTGCCAGCAGAGCCGGAGGGGCCTATGGCTACACCTTC. Its translation: CASRAGGAYGYTF. The rearrangement joins TRBV28 to TRBJ1-2; possibly TRBD1 for D (5 bases). Germline V gives CDR1 MDHEN, CDR2 SYDVKM. With 6 bases removed from V and 4 bases from J, the gap between germline ends came to 12 bases. The CDR3 spans 13 residues.

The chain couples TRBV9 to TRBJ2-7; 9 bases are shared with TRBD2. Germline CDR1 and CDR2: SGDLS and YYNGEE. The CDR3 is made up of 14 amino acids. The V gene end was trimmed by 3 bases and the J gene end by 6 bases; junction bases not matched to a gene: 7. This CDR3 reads CASSGPGLASEQYF. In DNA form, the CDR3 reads TGTGCCAGCAGCGGTCCGGGACTAGCTTCCGAGCAGTACTTC.

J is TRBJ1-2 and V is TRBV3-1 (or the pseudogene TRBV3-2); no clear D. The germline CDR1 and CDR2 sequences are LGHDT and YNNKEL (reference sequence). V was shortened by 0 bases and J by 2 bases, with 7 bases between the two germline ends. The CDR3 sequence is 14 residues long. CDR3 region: CASSQDSGNYGYTF. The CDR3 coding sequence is TGTGCCAGCAGCCAAGATTCGGGGAACTATGGCTACACCTTC.

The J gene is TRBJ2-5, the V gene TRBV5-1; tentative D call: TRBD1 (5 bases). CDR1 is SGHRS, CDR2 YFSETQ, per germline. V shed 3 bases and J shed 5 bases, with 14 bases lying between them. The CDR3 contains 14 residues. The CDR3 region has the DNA TGCGCCAGCAGCTCGCCAGGGTTAGGGGAGACCCAGTACTTC. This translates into CASSSPGLGETQYF.

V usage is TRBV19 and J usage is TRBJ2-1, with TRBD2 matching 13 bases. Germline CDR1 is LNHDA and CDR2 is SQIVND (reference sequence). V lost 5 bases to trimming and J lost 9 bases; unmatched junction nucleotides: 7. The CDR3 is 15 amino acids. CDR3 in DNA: TGTGCCAGTAGTCCGTGGACTAGCGGGGGCTCTGAGCAGTTCTTC. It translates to CASSPWTSGGSEQFF.

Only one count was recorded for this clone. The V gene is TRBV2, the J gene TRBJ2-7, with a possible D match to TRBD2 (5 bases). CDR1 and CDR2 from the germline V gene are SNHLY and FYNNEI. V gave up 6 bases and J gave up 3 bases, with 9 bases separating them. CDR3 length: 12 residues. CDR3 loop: CASSGGFYEQYF. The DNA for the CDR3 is TGTGCCAGCAGCGGCGGGTTCTACGAGCAGTACTTC.

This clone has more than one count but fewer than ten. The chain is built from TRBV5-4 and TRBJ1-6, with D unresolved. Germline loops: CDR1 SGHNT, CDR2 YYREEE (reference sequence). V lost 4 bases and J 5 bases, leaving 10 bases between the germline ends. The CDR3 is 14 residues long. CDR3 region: CASSPTQNNSPLHF. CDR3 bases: TGTGCCAGCAGCCCAACACAGAATAATTCACCCCTCCACTTT.

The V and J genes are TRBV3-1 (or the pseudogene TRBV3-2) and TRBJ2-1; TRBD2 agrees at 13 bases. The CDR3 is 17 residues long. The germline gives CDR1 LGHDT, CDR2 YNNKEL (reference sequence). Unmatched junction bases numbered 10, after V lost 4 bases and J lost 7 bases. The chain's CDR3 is CASSPKPLAGGRNEQFF. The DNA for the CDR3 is TGTGCCAGCAGCCCTAAACCACTAGCGGGGGGGCGTAATGAGCAGTTCTTC.

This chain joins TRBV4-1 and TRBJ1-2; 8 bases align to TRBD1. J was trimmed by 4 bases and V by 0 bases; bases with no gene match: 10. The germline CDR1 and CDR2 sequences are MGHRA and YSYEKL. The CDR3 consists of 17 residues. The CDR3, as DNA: TGCGCCAGCAGCCAAGAGACAGGGGCTTTCCGACTCTATGGCTACACCTTC. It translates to CASSQETGAFRLYGYTF.

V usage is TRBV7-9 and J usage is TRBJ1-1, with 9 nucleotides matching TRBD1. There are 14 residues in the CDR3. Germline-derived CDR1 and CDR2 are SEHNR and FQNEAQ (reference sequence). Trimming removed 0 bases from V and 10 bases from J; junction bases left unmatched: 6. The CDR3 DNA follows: TGTGCCAGCAGCTTAGCCCCGGGACAGGGCTTAGCTTTCTTT. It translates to CASSLAPGQGLAFF.

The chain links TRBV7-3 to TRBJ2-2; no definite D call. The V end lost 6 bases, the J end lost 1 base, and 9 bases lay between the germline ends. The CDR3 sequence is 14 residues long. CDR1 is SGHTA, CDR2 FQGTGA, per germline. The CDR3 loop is CASRELGNTGELFF. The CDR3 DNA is TGTGCCAGCAGGGAGTTAGGGAACACCGGGGAGCTGTTTTTT.

The CDR3 DNA reads as TGCGCCAGCAGCTTGGGAGGACAGTCAAATGAAAAACTGTTTTTT. Translating gives CASSLGGQSNEKLFF. The chain is built from TRBV5-1 and TRBJ1-4; D perhaps matches TRBD1 (6 bases). Trimming cost V 0 bases and J 5 bases, with 11 bases left between them. The CDR3 has 15 residues. Germline values: CDR1 SGHRS, CDR2 YFSETQ. Variable domain in full (rest from reference TRBV5-1 and TRBJ1-4): KAGVTQTPRYLIKTRGQQVTLSCSPISGHRSVSWYQQTPGQGLQFLFEYFSETQRNKGNFPGRFSGRQFSNSRSEMNVSTLELGDSALYLCASSLGGQSNEKLFFGSGTQLSVL.

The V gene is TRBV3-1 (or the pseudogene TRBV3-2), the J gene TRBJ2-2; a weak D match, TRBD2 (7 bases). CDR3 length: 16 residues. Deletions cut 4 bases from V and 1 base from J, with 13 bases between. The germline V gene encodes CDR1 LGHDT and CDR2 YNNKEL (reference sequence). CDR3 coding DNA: TGTGCCAGCAGCCGGGGGGGCAGACAGAACACCGGGGAGCTGTTTTTT. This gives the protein CASSRGGRQNTGELFF.

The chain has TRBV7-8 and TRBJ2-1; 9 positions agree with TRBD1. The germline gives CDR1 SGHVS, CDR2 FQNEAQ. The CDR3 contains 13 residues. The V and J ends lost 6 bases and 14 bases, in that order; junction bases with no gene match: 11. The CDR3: CASSTRDRENKFF. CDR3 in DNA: TGTGCCAGCAGTACCAGGGACAGGGAAAATAAGTTCTTC.